The clone carrying this TCR beta chain came up once. Its antigen remains unidentified. Blood sampling took place at baseline, cycle 4 day 1, and cycle 7 day 1. These data belong to a study of OX40 agonist ivuxolimab in advanced cancers. Study-wide background: Every 2 weeks, patients got intravenous ivuxolimab at one of six dose levels (0.01-10 mg/kg). Each dose-escalation patient presented with hepatocellular carcinoma, melanoma, renal cell or head and neck cancer.

The table came from immunoSEQ multiplex PCR; TCRdb's copy has only in-frame clones and leaves some out. The data show about 68,000 clones, about 79% seen once. In germline, CDR1 is SGHTA, CDR2 FQGNSA. This CDR3 is built from 13 residues. Whole-study findings and limits: Expanded clones tended on average to be more numerous among CD8+ T cells than CD4+.

Sequences were derived from CD4+ or CD8+ T cells sorted from blood, sampled in a trial of the OX40 agonist ivuxolimab. The TCR originated in an adult with an advanced solid tumor such as melanoma, head and neck, liver or kidney cancer. The V call is TRBV7-2, the J call TRBJ2-5; D remains unclear. The DNA end favors TRBJ2-7, so the J call may be wrong. The CDR3 here is CASSLDGTYEQYF. The CDR3 region has the DNA TGTGCCAGCAGCCTGGACGGAACCTACGAGCAGTACTTC.